This T cell receptor beta chain was recorded in a study of T cells in tuberculosis. Cells were sorted from thawed PBMC rested overnight and stained with GMM-loaded CD1B tetramer, viability dye and anti-CD3. The CD1B tetramers carried C32 glucose monomycolate purified from Rhodococcus equi. Only a few counts were recorded for this clone. The CDR3 has 13 residues. V dropped 6 bases and J dropped 3 bases, with 12 bases sitting between them. Germline values: CDR1 MNHNY, CDR2 SVGAGI (reference sequence). Libraries were prepared by immunoSEQ multiplex PCR; TCRdb keeps only in-frame clonotypes and omits some of them. This table holds approximately 59,000 clones, 81% found once.

The receptor's source is an adult woman with latent tuberculosis. The gene calls are TRBV6-6 and TRBJ2-7; D might be TRBD2 (5 bases). Sequences were obtained from CD1b-GMM tetramer-negative cells sorted from PBMCs. The CDR3 coding sequence is TGTGCCAGCAGGGCAGGAGGCCTCTACGAGCAGTACTTC. Its protein product is CASRAGGLYEQYF.